This T cell receptor (beta chain) was captured by sequencing in a study of blood T cells in healthy people across ages. Overall study results and limits: Estimates of total diversity, which came from one million sequenced T cells, were considered to be underestimates.

Regarding this clonotype: Its antigen is unknown.

Alongside a J-beta primer mix, a sample-barcoded 5' primer served in a second PCR lasting 7 to 11 cycles. A template-switch adaptor containing 12 random nucleotides labeled each cDNA molecule. TCRdb redid the calling of the 5' RACE reads with MiXCR, one entry per CDR3 protein. Of about 1.4 million distinct CDR3 sequences listed, 59% were seen once; the top ten hold 5.5% to 8%. The sample was blood. The source is a man between 18 and 29 years old in good health.

The DNA of the CDR3 is TGTGCCAGCAGCCTAAGACAGTCGGGGGAGACCCAGTACTTC. This sequence encodes CASSLRQSGETQYF. The chain employs TRBV7-9 and TRBJ2-5; D may correspond to TRBD1 or TRBD2 (5 bases each). CDR1 is SEHNR, CDR2 FQNEAQ, per germline (reference sequence). Trimming left V 5 bases short and J 5 bases short, with 15 bases between. This CDR3 region has 14 residues.